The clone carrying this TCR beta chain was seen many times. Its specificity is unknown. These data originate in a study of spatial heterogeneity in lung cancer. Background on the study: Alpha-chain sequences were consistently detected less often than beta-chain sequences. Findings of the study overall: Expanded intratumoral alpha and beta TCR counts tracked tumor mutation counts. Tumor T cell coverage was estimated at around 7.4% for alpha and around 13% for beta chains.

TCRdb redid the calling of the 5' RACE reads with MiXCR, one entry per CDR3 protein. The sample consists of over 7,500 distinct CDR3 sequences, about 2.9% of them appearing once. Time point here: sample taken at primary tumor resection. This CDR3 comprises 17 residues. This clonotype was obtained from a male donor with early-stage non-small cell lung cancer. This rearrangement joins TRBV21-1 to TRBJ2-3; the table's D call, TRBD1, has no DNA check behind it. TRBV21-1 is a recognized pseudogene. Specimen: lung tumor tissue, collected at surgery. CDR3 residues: CASSPWGDESSTDTQYF. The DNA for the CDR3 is TGTGCCAGCAGCCCCTGGGGGGATGAATCTAGCACAGATACGCAGTATTTT.